This entry describes one T cell receptor beta chain. Its matching antigen is unknown. From the 5' RACE reads, TCRdb lists one entry per CDR3 protein and no DNA. The table for this sample gives about 380,000 distinct CDR3 sequences. This sample was included in a study of monozygotic twins with inflammatory bowel disease. Findings of the study overall: Especially with disease activity, IBD patients shared fewer clonotypes with others than healthy twins did. TCRbeta diversity (inverse Simpson) was lower in IBD patients than in healthy co-twins. Whether twins were concordant or discordant made no difference to repertoire similarity, possibly from limited power.

RNA in its total form was extracted from whole blood, and T cells were not sorted. The sequenced sample consisted of blood. The receptor comes from a human donor with ulcerative colitis or Crohn's disease, or a healthy co-twin of an affected twin (not recorded which).

The chain's CDR3 is CASRPDRGNSPLHF. The rearrangement joins TRBV5-1 to TRBJ1-6; the D call from TCRdb, TRBD1, cannot be confirmed without DNA. CDR1 SGHRS and CDR2 YFSETQ come from the germline V gene. The CDR3 has 14 amino acids.